This TCR beta chain was recovered during a study of cytotoxic CD8 clonotypes in ibrutinib-treated CLL. V lost 6 bases to trimming and J lost 11 bases; unmatched junction nucleotides: 12. Germline values: CDR1 SNHLY, CDR2 FYNNEI. The CDR3 totals 14 residues. Comment on this clone: Its antigen is unidentified.

Findings and limits, study-wide: Shared public clonotypes were rare, and on treatment they either got smaller or stayed the same. Clonality was higher at ibrutinib response and returned toward baseline at progression.

Clones were sequenced by immunoSEQ multiplex PCR, and TCRdb holds only the in-frame ones, with some missing. Of 200,000 to 250,000 clones listed, about four fifths are singletons. The receptor's source is a human donor with chronic lymphocytic leukemia. The chain links TRBV2 to TRBJ1-2, with 10 bases that match TRBD1. The sequencing used PBMCs, collected after 12 months of ibrutinib treatment. The CDR3 sequence is CASSLGQGGSGYTF. The DNA for the CDR3 is TGTGCCAGCAGCCTAGGACAGGGGGGGTCTGGGTACACCTTC.